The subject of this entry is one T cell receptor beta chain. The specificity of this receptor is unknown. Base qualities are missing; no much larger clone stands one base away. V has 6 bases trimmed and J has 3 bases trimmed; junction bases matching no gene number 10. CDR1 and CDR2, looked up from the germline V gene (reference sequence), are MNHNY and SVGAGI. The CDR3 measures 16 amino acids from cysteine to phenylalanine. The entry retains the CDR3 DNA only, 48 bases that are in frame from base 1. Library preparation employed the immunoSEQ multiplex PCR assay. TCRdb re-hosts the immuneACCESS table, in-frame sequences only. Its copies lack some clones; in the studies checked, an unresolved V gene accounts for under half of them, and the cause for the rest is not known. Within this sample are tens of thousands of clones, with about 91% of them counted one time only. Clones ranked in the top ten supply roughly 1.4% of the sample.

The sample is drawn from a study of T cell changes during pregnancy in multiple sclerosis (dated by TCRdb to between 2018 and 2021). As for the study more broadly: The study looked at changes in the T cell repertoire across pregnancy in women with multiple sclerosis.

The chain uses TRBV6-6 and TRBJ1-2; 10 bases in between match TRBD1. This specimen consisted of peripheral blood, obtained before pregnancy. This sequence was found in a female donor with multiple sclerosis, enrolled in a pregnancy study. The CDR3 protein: CASRRPGQGRDYGYTF. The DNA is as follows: TGTGCCAGCAGACGCCCGGGACAGGGGAGAGACTATGGCTACACCTTC.